This T cell receptor (beta chain) was obtained from a study of blood T cell repertoires in COVID-19. Turning to the study itself: There were acute and convalescent COVID-19 samples, and they came from the United States, Italy and Spain. Nucleic acid was either cDNA or gDNA, and it came from T cells, B-cell-depleted T cells, or PBMCs.

Methods used by the authors: Counts of nucleated cells, estimated from reference gene primer amplification, were obtained. The method was immunoSEQ multiplex PCR; TCRdb's version includes in-frame clones alone and lacks a portion of them. V and J calls and clone size are those listed in that table; D and trimming were worked out from the DNA. This sample has around 240,000 clones, with 84% found just once. The germline V and J ends were trimmed by 1 base and 0 bases, with 10 bases remaining between them. CDR1 SNHLY and CDR2 FYNNEI come from the germline V gene. The CDR3 totals 15 residues. The source is a woman between 35 and 50 years old who had recovered from COVID-19. This chain connects TRBV2 to TRBJ2-7; D might be TRBD1 (6 bases). Material: peripheral blood. The CDR3 region has the DNA TGTGCCAGCAGTGAAGGGGGGACATTCTCCTACGAGCAGTACTTC. Its protein product is CASSEGGTFSYEQYF. The full variable domain, completed using reference TRBV2 and TRBJ2-7, is EPEVTQTPSHQVTQMGQEVILRCVPISNHLYFYWYRQILGQKVEFLVSFYNNEISEKSEIFDDQFSVERPDGSNFTLKIRSTKLEDSAMYFCASSEGGTFSYEQYFGPGTRLTVT.